The next 15 T cell receptor beta chains were all read from a single sample in a study of early T cells in non-severe SARS-CoV-2 infection. TCRdb used MiXCR to reprocess the 5' RACE reads, holding one entry per CDR3 protein. The repertoire holds about 130,000 distinct CDR3 sequences, with just under 15% as singletons. The sample was whole blood. The receptor set was obtained from an adult who was a healthcare worker with PCR-confirmed SARS-CoV-2 infection or an uninfected control (not recorded which).

The chain links TRBV21-1 to TRBJ2-5; the D segment call TRBD1 is taken from the table without a DNA check. TRBV21-1 is reported as a pseudogene. The CDR3 consists of 14 residues. In nucleotides, the CDR3 is TGTGCCAGCAGGGGGCGGGACAGGCAAGAGACCCAGTACTTC. This sequence encodes CASRGRDRQETQYF.

CDR3 in amino acids: CAWSTGFGNQPQHF. In DNA, the CDR3 is TGTGCCTGGAGTACGGGGTTTGGCAATCAGCCCCAGCATTTT. The chain employs TRBV30 and TRBJ1-5; D unresolved. The germline gives CDR1 GTSNPN, CDR2 SVGIG (reference sequence). The CDR3 runs 14 residues. The V end was cut by 2 bases, the J end by 2 bases, with 10 bases between.

This clonotype was counted a few times. Given the absence of the conserved phenylalanine or tryptophan at the CDR3 end, a read error is likely. The chain combines TRBV6-2 or TRBV6-3 with TRBJ1-1; D possibly corresponds to TRBD1 (5 bases). Trimming pared 3 bases from V and 6 bases from J, leaving 14 bases between. Germline V gene lookup returns CDR1 MNHEY and CDR2 SVGEGT. This CDR3 comprises 14 residues. CDR3 coding DNA: TGTGCCAGCAGTTATGCAGGGTTTAGGGCTGAAGCTTTCCTT. Encoded protein: CASSYAGFRAEAFL.

V and J are TRBV9 and TRBJ1-6; tentative D call: TRBD1 (5 bases). V was trimmed by 0 bases and J by 3 bases, leaving 10 bases between them. CDR1 SGDLS and CDR2 YYNGEE come from the germline V gene. The CDR3 covers 16 residues. This CDR3 is CASSVGPGLYNSPLHF. CDR3 bases: TGTGCCAGCAGCGTAGGCCCAGGGCTCTATAATTCACCCCTCCACTTT.

The chain combines TRBV30 with TRBJ1-2; D not resolved. The CDR3 covers 11 residues. Looked up from germline, CDR1 is GTSNPN and CDR2 is SVGIG (reference sequence). Trimming pared 5 bases from V and 5 bases from J, leaving 9 bases between. Here the CDR3 DNA reads TGTGCCTGGGGACGTTTGTATGGCTACACCTTC. This codes for CAWGRLYGYTF.

This clonotype was detected only a few times. The rearrangement uses TRBV30 and TRBJ1-2, with D possibly being TRBD1 (6 bases). V lost 0 bases and J 11 bases, leaving 16 bases between the germline ends. The CDR3 contains 13 residues. CDR1 is GTSNPN and CDR2 is SVGIG in the germline V gene (reference sequence). CDR3: CAWSVNRDTEYTF. The CDR3 bases are TGTGCCTGGAGTGTAAATCGGGACACCGAGTACACCTTC.

This clonotype was seen a handful of times. This chain links TRBV4-1 with TRBJ1-2, with D possibly matching TRBD1 (5 bases). The V and J ends lost 0 bases and 1 base respectively, with 12 bases between them. Germline assignment: CDR1 MGHRA and CDR2 YSYEKL. The length of the CDR3 is 16 residues. CDR3 DNA sequence: TGCGCCAGCAGCCAAGAATTCGTGGGGGGTAACTATGGCTACACCTTC. Translating it yields CASSQEFVGGNYGYTF.

This clonotype has more than one count but fewer than ten. The chain links TRBV11-2 to TRBJ2-1, with 11 bases identical to TRBD2. V gave up 6 bases and J gave up 7 bases; unmatched junction bases: 8. The CDR3 consists of 15 residues. Germline values: CDR1 SGHAT, CDR2 FQNNGV. The CDR3, as DNA: TGTGCCAGCAGGCCACTAGCGGGGGTTGGGAATGAGCAGTTCTTC. It translates to CASRPLAGVGNEQFF.

There are many counts of this clonotype. This rearrangement joins TRBV6-2 or TRBV6-3 to TRBJ2-5; the D gene could be TRBD1 or TRBD2 (6 bases each). The CDR3 contains 13 residues. Germline loops: CDR1 MNHEY, CDR2 SVGEGT. V lost 6 bases, J lost 2 bases, and 10 bases lay in between. The CDR3 region has the DNA TGTGCCAGCAGCCGGGGGCGTCAAGAGACCCAGTACTTC. The encoded protein is CASSRGRQETQYF.

This clonotype was observed a handful of times. The rearrangement links TRBV7-6 to TRBJ2-3; D is ambiguous. This CDR3 is built from 12 residues. V lost 1 base, J lost 4 bases, and 3 bases lay in between. Germline V CDR1 and CDR2: SGHVS, FNYEAQ. The CDR3 sequence: CASSLEADTQYF. CDR3 sequence (DNA): TGTGCCAGCAGCTTAGAGGCAGATACGCAGTATTTT.

The J gene is TRBJ2-3, the V gene TRBV20-1; D call uncertain. The CDR3 spans 15 residues. V lost 2 bases and J lost 2, with 14 bases in between. CDR1 and CDR2 from the germline V gene are DFQATT and SNEGSKA (reference sequence). CDR3 in amino acids: CSARSGQETTDTQYF. CDR3 nucleotides: TGCAGTGCTAGATCGGGCCAGGAGACCACAGATACGCAGTATTTT.

The CDR3 DNA reads as TGTGCCAGCAGGGGGGGCAGTTCGTTCTCAAAAGGAGCCTACGAGCAGTACTTC. The encoded protein is CASRGGSSFSKGAYEQYF. The rearrangement joins TRBV7-9 to TRBJ2-7; D is perhaps TRBD1 or TRBD2 (6 bases each). CDR3 length: 18 amino acids. Trimming left V 6 bases short and J 2 bases short, with 26 bases between. Per the germline V gene, CDR1 is SEHNR and CDR2 is FQNEAQ (reference sequence).

This chain uses TRBV19 with TRBJ2-2; D ambiguous. The CDR3 runs 11 residues. V was cut by 7 bases and J by 6 bases, with 6 bases left in between. Looked up from germline, CDR1 is LNHDA and CDR2 is SQIVND (reference sequence). The CDR3: CASIQAGELFF. In DNA form, the CDR3 reads TGTGCCAGTATCCAGGCCGGGGAGCTGTTTTTT.

This clonotype was seen a single time. This chain links TRBV7-9 with TRBJ2-2; 8 bases fit TRBD1. With 3 bases clipped from V and 6 bases from J, the junction kept 3 bases outside the gene matches. The germline V gene encodes CDR1 SEHNR and CDR2 FQNEAQ (reference sequence). This CDR3 has 14 residues. The DNA of the CDR3 is TGTGCCAGCAGCTTCGGACAGGGCGCCGGGGAGCTGTTTTTT. Protein sequence: CASSFGQGAGELFF.

The chain couples TRBV30 to TRBJ1-6; no clear D. The germline V gene encodes CDR1 GTSNPN and CDR2 SVGIG (reference sequence). This CDR3 contains 13 residues. V lost 5 bases, J lost 7 bases, and 12 bases lay in between. The CDR3 here is CAWAKHPNSPLHF. The CDR3 bases are TGTGCCTGGGCCAAACACCCCAATTCACCCCTCCACTTT.